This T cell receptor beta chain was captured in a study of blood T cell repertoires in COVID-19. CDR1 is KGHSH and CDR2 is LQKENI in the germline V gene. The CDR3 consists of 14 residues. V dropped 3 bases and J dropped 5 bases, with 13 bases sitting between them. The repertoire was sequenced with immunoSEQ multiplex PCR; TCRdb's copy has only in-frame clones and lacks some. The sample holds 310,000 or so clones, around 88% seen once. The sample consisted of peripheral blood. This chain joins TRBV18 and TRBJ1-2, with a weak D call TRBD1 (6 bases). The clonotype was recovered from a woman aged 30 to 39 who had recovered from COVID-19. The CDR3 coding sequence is TGTGCCAGCTCACCTTTGGACAGCCATTATGGCTACACCTTC. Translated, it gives CASSPLDSHYGYTF.